Here is one TCR beta chain with its context. Its target is unknown. One entry per CDR3 protein, without DNA, is what TCRdb gives after re-calling the 5' RACE reads. Its table lists about 140,000 distinct CDR3 sequences. The sample comes from a study of monozygotic twins with inflammatory bowel disease. Study-wide results and limits: The authors found no support for a single strong IBD-associated signal or clonotype.

CDR3 size: 15 residues. Germline CDR1 ENHRY, CDR2 SYGVKD. Whole blood that had not undergone T cell sorting provided the isolated total RNA. The sample was blood. The sequence was obtained from a human donor with ulcerative colitis or Crohn's disease, or a healthy co-twin of an affected twin (not recorded which). This chain connects TRBV10-3 to TRBJ2-1. This CDR3 reads CAISESGNSYNEQFF.